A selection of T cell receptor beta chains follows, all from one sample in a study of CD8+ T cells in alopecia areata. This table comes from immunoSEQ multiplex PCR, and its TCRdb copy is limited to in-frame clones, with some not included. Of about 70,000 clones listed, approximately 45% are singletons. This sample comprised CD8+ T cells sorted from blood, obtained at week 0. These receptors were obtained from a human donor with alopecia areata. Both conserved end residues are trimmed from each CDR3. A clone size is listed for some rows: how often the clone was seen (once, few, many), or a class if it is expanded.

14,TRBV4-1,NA,ASSQEPGRGDYEQY
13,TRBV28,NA,ASSLTGTGQYEQY
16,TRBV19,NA,ASSIGLAGGRSDSEQY
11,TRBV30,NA,AWSVTGGREQY
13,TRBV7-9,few,ASSLNMMVNTEAF
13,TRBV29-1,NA,SVEVAGETRDTQY
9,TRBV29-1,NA,SVVSSRELF
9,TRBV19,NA,ATRIGNTIY
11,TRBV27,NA,ASSLSGNQPQH
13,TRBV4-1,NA,ASSQEGGGGEEQY
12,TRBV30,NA,AWSLSAGHYEQY
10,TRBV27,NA,ASRSGGYEQY
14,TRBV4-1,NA,ASSQVLGQGAYEQY
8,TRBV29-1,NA,SVVGETQY
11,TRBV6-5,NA,ASSIAGQYEQY
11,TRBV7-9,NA,ASSWTPWDEQY
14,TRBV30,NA,AWTHTTGGVAHEQY
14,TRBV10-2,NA,ASFQIPGGPQGEQY
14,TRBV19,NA,ASSMRHAPSTDTQY
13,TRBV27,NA,AIGDKGPGANVLT
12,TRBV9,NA,ASSPHPGTETQY
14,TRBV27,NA,ASSRTEAVNTGELF
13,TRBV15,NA,ATSKGTGWSYEQY
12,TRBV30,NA,AWSVKQVATEAF
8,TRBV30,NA,AWNKGTVY
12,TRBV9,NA,ASSGREAKNIQY
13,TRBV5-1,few,ASSSILDRDETQY
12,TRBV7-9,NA,ASSLTGNNQPQH
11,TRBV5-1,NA,ASSWGGANVLT
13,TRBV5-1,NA,ASSESREGRDEQF
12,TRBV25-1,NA,ASSLSGGAETQY
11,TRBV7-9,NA,ASSSASAYGYT
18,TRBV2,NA,ASSEIRYESGRVPDQPQH
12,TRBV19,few,ATSRPGRESEAF
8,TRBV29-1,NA,SVVGDEQY
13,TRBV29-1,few,SVEDSGHPSYEQY
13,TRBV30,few,AWISRRANYNEQF
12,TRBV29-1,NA,SVVWAGGSGELF
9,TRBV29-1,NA,SVDQGGGYT
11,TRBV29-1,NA,SVDGTILGEQF
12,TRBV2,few,ASSDPGNSYEQY
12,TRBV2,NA,ASSEWGGGQPQH
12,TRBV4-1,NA,ASSQGPSSGVLF
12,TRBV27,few,ASSPSGGQETQY
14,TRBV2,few,ASAGQEIRNTGELF
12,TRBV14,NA,ASSQGGSWETQY
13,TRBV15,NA,ATSRGGRARNEQF
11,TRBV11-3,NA,ASSSSLYNEQF
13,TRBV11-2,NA,ASSLGHSPEAEAF
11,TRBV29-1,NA,SVETQETYEQY
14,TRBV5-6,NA,ASSLVAGESTDTQY
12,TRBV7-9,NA,ASSFETGNYGYT
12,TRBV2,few,ATETGRRADTQY
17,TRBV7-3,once,ASSSGTSGRPGGTDTQY
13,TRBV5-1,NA,ASSLEWRLGDEQY
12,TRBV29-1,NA,SVDWGRDTDTQY
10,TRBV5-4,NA,ASSLAGREQY
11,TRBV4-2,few,ASSPQVQETQY
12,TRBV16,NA,ASTPAGGGYGYT
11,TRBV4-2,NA,ASSQGSGNIQY